This TCR beta chain was documented in a study of human T cells and chemical hapten exposure. Time point here: patch test 2, 6 weeks after DPC sensitization. Noted treatment: therapeutic diphenylcyclopropenone sensitization with weekly scalp DPC. Total RNA extraction was carried out from unfractionated whole blood. TCRdb reprocessed the RACE reads via MiXCR and lists one record per CDR3 protein. The sample lists about 82,000 distinct CDR3 sequences; about 6.6% were seen once. This clonotype was seen ten or more times. With V trimmed by 3 bases and J by 8 bases, 5 bases remained unmatched. Germline V gives CDR1 SGHTA, CDR2 FQGTGA. The CDR3 is 13 amino acids.

The rearrangement uses TRBV7-3 and TRBJ2-7; 9 nucleotides line up with TRBD1. This clonotype originated in a woman between 25 and 40 years old with alopecia areata. Some clones in this sample may be carry-over from other donors' samples. Sequencing was performed on whole blood, taken in connection with sensitization to the hapten diphenylcyclopropenone (DPC). The CDR3: CASSFGDRAKQYF. As DNA, the CDR3 is TGTGCCAGCAGCTTCGGGGACAGGGCTAAGCAGTACTTC.